This is a list of T cell receptor beta chains from one sample in a study of T-cell memory formation after mild COVID-19. One entry per CDR3 protein results from TCRdb running MiXCR on the 5' RACE reads. The sample yields about 610,000 distinct CDR3 sequences, approximately 15% seen once. The material sequenced was PBMCs or a T cell subset sorted from them (not recorded which). The receptors were gathered from an adult woman who had mild COVID-19 (a few samples of this study predate the infection). Cell type and time point are not known. Each CDR3 is given with its conserved first and last residue. Each record gives: V gene, D gene, J gene, clone size, CDR3 protein, CDR3 DNA. The D gene is left open where the match is weak. Some rows have no size entry. The others give once, few or many, or a class for an expanded clone.

V: TRBV6-2/TRBV6-3
D: TRBD2
J: TRBJ2-7
size: few
CDR3: CASTVAGRSYEQYF
DNA: TGTGCCAGCACCGTAGCGGGACGCTCCTACGAGCAGTACTTC

V: TRBV7-8
D: NA
J: TRBJ2-3
size: few
CDR3: CASSSSGVARSSTDTQYF
DNA: TGTGCCAGCAGCTCCTCGGGGGTAGCGAGGTCTAGCACAGATACGCAGTATTTT

V: TRBV24-1
D: NA
J: TRBJ2-3
size: few
CDR3: CATRERITDTQYF
DNA: TGTGCCACCAGGGAACGGATAACAGATACGCAGTATTTT

V: TRBV2
D: TRBD2
J: TRBJ2-3
size: many
CDR3: CASRERGRTDTQYF
DNA: TGTGCCAGCAGGGAGCGGGGGCGCACAGATACGCAGTATTTT

V: TRBV5-6
D: TRBD2
J: TRBJ2-4
size: NA
CDR3: CASSWGLAGGLIQYF
DNA: TGTGCCAGCAGCTGGGGGCTAGCGGGAGGACTCATTCAGTACTTC

V: TRBV19
D: NA
J: TRBJ1-5
size: NA
CDR3: CASSDTGISNQPQHF
DNA: TGTGCCAGTAGCGATACAGGGATTAGCAATCAGCCCCAGCATTTT

V: TRBV20-1
D: TRBD1
J: TRBJ1-2
size: few
CDR3: CVTGADYGYTF
DNA: TGCGTAACAGGGGCGGACTATGGCTACACCTTC

V: TRBV18
D: NA
J: TRBJ2-7
size: few
CDR3: CASSPFTTATYEQYF
DNA: TGTGCCAGCTCACCATTCACGACGGCAACCTACGAGCAGTACTTC

V: TRBV5-1
D: TRBD1
J: TRBJ1-4
size: NA
CDR3: CASGQGATNEKLFF
DNA: TGCGCCAGCGGCCAGGGGGCAACTAATGAAAAACTGTTTTTT

V: TRBV6-5
D: TRBD1
J: TRBJ1-1
size: few
CDR3: CASRRGGRGATEAFF
DNA: TGTGCCAGCAGACGGGGCGGCAGGGGGGCTACTGAAGCTTTCTTT

V: TRBV28
D: NA
J: TRBJ2-3
size: few
CDR3: CASSPGVRGRTDTQYF
DNA: TGTGCCAGCAGTCCGGGGGTCAGGGGGAGAACAGATACGCAGTATTTT

V: TRBV6-2/TRBV6-3
D: NA
J: TRBJ2-6
size: NA
CDR3: CASSRLHSGANVLTF
DNA: TGTGCCAGCAGTAGGCTACACTCTGGGGCCAACGTCCTGACTTTC

V: TRBV12-3/TRBV12-4
D: NA
J: TRBJ2-2
size: NA
CDR3: CASSLRRGPLNTGELFF
DNA: TGTGCCAGCAGTTTAAGGCGGGGGCCTCTAAACACCGGGGAGCTGTTTTTT

V: TRBV6-6
D: TRBD2
J: TRBJ2-7
size: NA
CDR3: CASSHDLAGVAYEQYF
DNA: TGTGCCAGCAGTCACGATTTAGCGGGAGTGGCCTACGAGCAGTACTTC

V: TRBV11-2
D: NA
J: TRBJ2-1
size: few
CDR3: CASSLADVYEQFF
DNA: TGTGCCAGCAGCTTAGCGGATGTATATGAGCAGTTCTTC

V: TRBV5-8
D: NA
J: TRBJ2-5
size: NA
CDR3: CASSFMDWETQYF
DNA: TGTGCCAGCAGCTTCATGGATTGGGAGACCCAGTACTTC